This TCR beta chain was obtained from a study of beta chain features in type 1 diabetes. In the study overall: Examination of sorted cells across all samples involved 98,000,000 or so cells.

Reverse transcribing all isolated RNA meant expressed TCRB transcripts were sequenced. The data were produced by immunoSEQ multiplex PCR, yet TCRdb's version contains in-frame clones alone and is incomplete. This sample yields more than 140,000 clones, of which roughly 9.3% are seen a single time; 0.65% belongs to the top ten. The receptor was isolated from a woman aged 40-49 years in good health. Sequenced sample: central memory CD4+ T cells from blood.

CDR3 DNA: TGCGCCAGCAGCCAAGAAGGTCCGGGGCTAGCGGGGGCAGAGACCCAGTACTTC. Residues: CASSQEGPGLAGAETQYF. This chain links TRBV4-3 with TRBJ2-5, with 10 positions matching TRBD2. J was trimmed by 4 bases and V by 0 bases; bases with no gene match: 11. CDR1 is LGHNA, CDR2 YSLEER, per germline. There are 18 residues in the CDR3.